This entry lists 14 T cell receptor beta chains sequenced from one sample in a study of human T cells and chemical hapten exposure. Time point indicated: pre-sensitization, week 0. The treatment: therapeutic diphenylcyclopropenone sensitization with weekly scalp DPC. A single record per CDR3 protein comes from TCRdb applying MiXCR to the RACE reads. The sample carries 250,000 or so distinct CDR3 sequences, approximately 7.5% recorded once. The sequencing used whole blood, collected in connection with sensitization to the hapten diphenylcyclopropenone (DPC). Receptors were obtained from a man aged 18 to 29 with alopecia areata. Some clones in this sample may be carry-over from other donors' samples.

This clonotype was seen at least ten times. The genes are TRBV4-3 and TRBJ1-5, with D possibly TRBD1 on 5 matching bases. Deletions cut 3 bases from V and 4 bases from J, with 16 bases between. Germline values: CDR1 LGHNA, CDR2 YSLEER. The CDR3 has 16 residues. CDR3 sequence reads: CASSHDAVAGNQPQHF. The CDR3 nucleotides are TGCGCCAGCAGCCACGACGCCGTGGCAGGGAATCAGCCCCAGCATTTT.

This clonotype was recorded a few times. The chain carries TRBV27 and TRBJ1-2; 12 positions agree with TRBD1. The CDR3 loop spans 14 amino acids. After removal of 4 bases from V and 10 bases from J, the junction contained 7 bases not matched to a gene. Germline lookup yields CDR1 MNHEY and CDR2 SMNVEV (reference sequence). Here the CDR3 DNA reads TGTGCCAGCAGTTACGGGACAGGGGGCTCAGACTACACCTTC. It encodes CASSYGTGGSDYTF.

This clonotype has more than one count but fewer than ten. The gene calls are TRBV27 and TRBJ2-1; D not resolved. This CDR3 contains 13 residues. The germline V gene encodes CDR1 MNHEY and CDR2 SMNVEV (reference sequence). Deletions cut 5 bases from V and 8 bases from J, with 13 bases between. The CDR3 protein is CASSHRRVYEQFF. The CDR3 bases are TGTGCCAGCAGTCACCGGAGAGTTTATGAGCAGTTCTTC.

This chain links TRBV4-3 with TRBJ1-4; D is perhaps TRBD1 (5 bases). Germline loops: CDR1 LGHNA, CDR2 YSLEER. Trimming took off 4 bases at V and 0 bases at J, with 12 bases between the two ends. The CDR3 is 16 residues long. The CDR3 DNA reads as TGCGCCAGCAGCCGAGTCCCGGGGCCAACTAATGAAAAACTGTTTTTT. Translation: CASSRVPGPTNEKLFF.

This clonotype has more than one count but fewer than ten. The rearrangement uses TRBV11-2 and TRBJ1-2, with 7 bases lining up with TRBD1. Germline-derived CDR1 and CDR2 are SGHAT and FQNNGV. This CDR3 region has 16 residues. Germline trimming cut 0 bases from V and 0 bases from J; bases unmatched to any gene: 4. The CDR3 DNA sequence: TGTGCCAGCAGCTTAGATCCGGGACAGACTAACTATGGCTACACCTTC. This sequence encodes CASSLDPGQTNYGYTF.

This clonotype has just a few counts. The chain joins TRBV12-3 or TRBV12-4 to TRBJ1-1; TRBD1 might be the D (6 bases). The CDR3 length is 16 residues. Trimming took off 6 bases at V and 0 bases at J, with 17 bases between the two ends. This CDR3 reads CASSPPRQVMNTEAFF. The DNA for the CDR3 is TGTGCCAGCAGCCCCCCCCGACAGGTGATGAACACTGAAGCTTTCTTT.

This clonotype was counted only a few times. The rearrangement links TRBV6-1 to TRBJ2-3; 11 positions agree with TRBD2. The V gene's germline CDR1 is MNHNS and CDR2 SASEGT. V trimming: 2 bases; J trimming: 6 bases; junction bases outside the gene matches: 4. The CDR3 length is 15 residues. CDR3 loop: CASSEFSGGADTQYF. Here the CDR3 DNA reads TGTGCCAGCAGTGAATTTAGCGGGGGGGCCGATACGCAGTATTTT.

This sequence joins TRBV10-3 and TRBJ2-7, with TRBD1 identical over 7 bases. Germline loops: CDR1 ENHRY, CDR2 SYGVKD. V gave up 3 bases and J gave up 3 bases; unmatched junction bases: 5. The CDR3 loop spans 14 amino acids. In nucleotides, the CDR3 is TGTGCCATCAGTGAAGGGGGCAGGGGCTACGAGCAGTACGTC. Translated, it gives CAISEGGRGYEQYV.

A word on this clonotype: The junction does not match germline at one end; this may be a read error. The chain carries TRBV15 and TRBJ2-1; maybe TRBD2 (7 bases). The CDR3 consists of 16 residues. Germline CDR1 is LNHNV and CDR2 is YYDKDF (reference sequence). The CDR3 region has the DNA TGTGCCACCAGCCGCGAGGGGGGGAGGCACCCCAATGGGCAGTTCTTC. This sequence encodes CATSREGGRHPNGQFF.

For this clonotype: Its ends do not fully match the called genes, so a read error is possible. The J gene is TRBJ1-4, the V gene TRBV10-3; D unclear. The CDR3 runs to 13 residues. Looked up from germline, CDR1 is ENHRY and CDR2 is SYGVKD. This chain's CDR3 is CAAGSTTNERLFF. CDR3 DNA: TGTGCAGCGGGCAGCACAACTAATGAAAGACTGTTTTTT.

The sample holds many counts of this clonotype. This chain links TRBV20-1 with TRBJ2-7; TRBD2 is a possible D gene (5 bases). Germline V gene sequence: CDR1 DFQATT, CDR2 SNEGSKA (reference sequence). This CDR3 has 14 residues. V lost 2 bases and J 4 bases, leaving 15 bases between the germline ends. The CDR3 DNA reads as TGCAGTGCTAGAATGGTCGGAGGATCGTACGAGCAGTACTTC. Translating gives CSARMVGGSYEQYF.

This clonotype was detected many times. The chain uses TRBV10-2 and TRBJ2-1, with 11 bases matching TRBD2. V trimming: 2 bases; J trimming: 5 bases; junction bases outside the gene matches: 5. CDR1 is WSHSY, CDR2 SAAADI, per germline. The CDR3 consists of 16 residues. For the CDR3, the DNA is TGCGCCAGCAGTGAGATAGCGGGGGGGCTTCACAATGAGCAGTTCTTC. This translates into CASSEIAGGLHNEQFF.

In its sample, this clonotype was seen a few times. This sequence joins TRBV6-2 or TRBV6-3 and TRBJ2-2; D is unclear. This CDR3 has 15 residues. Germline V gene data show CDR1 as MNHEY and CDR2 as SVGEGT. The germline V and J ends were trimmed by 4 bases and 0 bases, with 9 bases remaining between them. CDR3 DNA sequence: TGTGCCAGCAGTTTCGACACTACGAACACCGGGGAGCTGTTTTTT. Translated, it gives CASSFDTTNTGELFF.

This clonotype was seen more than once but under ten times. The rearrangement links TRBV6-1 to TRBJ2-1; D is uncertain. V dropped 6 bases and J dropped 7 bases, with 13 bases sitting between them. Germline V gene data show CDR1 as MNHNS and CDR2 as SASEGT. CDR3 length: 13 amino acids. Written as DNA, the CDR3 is TGTGCCAGCAGGCTGGACCGAAAGAATGAGCAGTTCTTC. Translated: CASRLDRKNEQFF.